These 27 T cell receptor beta chains share one sample of origin, sequenced in a study of type 1 regulatory T cells. A single record per CDR3 protein comes from TCRdb applying MiXCR to the reads. The profile shows over 55,000 distinct CDR3 sequences, about 69% of them singletons. No antigen has been identified for these receptors. Sequenced: cultured T cells, either the whole culture or a sorted T cell fraction (not recorded which). The subset here: Tr1-enriched cell product generated in vitro against host alloantigens. The origin of the receptors is a human donor in good health.

This clonotype was detected a few times. For the CDR3, the DNA is TGTGCCATCAGTGAAATTGGCAGGGGGAATGAGCAGTTCTTC. Encoded protein: CAISEIGRGNEQFF. This chain joins TRBV10-3 and TRBJ2-1, with 7 nucleotides matching TRBD1. With 3 bases clipped from V and 7 bases from J, the junction kept 6 bases outside the gene matches. The CDR3 spans 14 residues. Germline lookup yields CDR1 ENHRY and CDR2 SYGVKD.

The sample holds a few counts of this clonotype. V gene TRBV11-2 combines with J gene TRBJ2-1, with TRBD1 matching over 10 bases. V dropped 1 base and J dropped 7; count of bases not matched to a gene: 4. This CDR3 contains 15 residues. CDR1 SGHAT and CDR2 FQNNGV come from the germline V gene. Here the CDR3 reads CASSLAGDRGNEQFF. The CDR3 coding sequence is TGTGCCAGCAGCTTAGCAGGGGACAGGGGAAATGAGCAGTTCTTC.

The chain employs TRBV10-2 and TRBJ1-5, with D perhaps matching TRBD1 (6 bases). V was trimmed by 3 bases and J by 11 bases, leaving 14 bases between them. The V gene's germline CDR1 is WSHSY and CDR2 SAAADI. The CDR3 runs to 13 residues. CDR3 coding DNA: TGCGCCAGCAGTGAACAGGGCCTAAGAACCCAGCATTTT. Its protein is CASSEQGLRTQHF.

This clonotype occurred a few times. The gene calls are TRBV20-1 and TRBJ2-1, with D unclear. The CDR3 is 12 amino acids. The germline CDR1 and CDR2 sequences are DFQATT and SNEGSKA (reference sequence). Trimming cost V 2 bases and J 8 bases, with 10 bases left between them. This CDR3 is CSARKGGDEQFF. DNA of the CDR3: TGCAGTGCTAGAAAAGGCGGCGATGAGCAGTTCTTC.

The chain links TRBV5-1 to TRBJ2-7; 8 positions agree with TRBD1. Trimming removed 6 bases from V and 2 bases from J; junction bases left unmatched: 7. The CDR3 has 14 residues. Germline V gene lookup returns CDR1 SGHRS and CDR2 YFSETQ. CDR3 DNA sequence: TGCGCCAGCATCCCCGGGACAGGTCCCTACGAGCAGTACTTC. It specifies CASIPGTGPYEQYF. Full variable domain (remainder filled in from reference TRBV5-1 and TRBJ2-7): KAGVTQTPRYLIKTRGQQVTLSCSPISGHRSVSWYQQTPGQGLQFLFEYFSETQRNKGNFPGRFSGRQFSNSRSEMNVSTLELGDSALYLCASIPGTGPYEQYFGPGTRLTVT.

The chain couples TRBV15 to TRBJ2-1; 14 bases are a match to TRBD2. Germline-derived CDR1 and CDR2 are LNHNV and YYDKDF (reference sequence). The CDR3 runs 16 residues. J was trimmed by 10 bases and V by 0 bases; bases with no gene match: 5. As DNA, the CDR3 is TGTGCCACCAGCAGAGAGGGACTAGCGGGAGAAAACGAGCAGTTCTTC. It specifies CATSREGLAGENEQFF.

V gene TRBV6-2 or TRBV6-3 combines with J gene TRBJ2-1; 16 positions match TRBD2. This CDR3 comprises 16 residues. V lost 2 bases, J lost 12 bases, and 7 bases stayed unmatched. Germline values: CDR1 MNHEY, CDR2 SVGEGT. The CDR3 nucleotides read TGTGCCAGCAGTTACCAGGGACTAGCGGGAGGGGGGTGGCAGTTCTTC. Its protein is CASSYQGLAGGGWQFF.

This clonotype has a count of ten or more. The V and J genes are TRBV29-1 and TRBJ2-2; maybe TRBD1 (5 bases). V lost 6 bases to trimming and J lost 5 bases, with 13 bases between them. The CDR3 contains 13 residues. Germline V gene data show CDR1 as SQVTM and CDR2 as ANQGSEA. The CDR3 loop reads CSVYPGKTGELFF. The CDR3 nucleotides read TGCAGCGTGTATCCAGGGAAGACCGGGGAGCTGTTTTTT.

The V and J genes are TRBV10-3 and TRBJ1-1; maybe TRBD1 (5 bases). The germline V gene encodes CDR1 ENHRY and CDR2 SYGVKD. V was pared by 4 bases and J by 6 bases, with 15 bases between. This CDR3 comprises 14 residues. In DNA, the CDR3 is TGTGCCATCAGTGGGGGGGTATTCGTTCCTGAAGCTTTCTTT. This sequence encodes CAISGGVFVPEAFF.

A word on this clonotype: At one boundary the junction diverges from the germline segment, which might be a read error. This chain joins TRBV20-1 and TRBJ2-3; the D gene is possibly TRBD2 (6 bases). Germline V gene lookup returns CDR1 DFQATT and CDR2 SNEGSKA (reference sequence). CDR3 length: 16 residues. CDR3 residues: CSARAPGTTSTDMQYF. CDR3 DNA sequence: TGCAGTGCTAGAGCCCCCGGAACCACTAGCACAGATATGCAGTATTTT.

This clonotype occurred once. This sequence joins TRBV4-3 and TRBJ1-2, with no clear D. From germline, CDR1 is LGHNA and CDR2 YSLEER. Trimming pared 5 bases from V and 2 bases from J, leaving 12 bases between. The CDR3 totals 14 residues. CDR3 DNA sequence: TGCGCCAGCAGCAGCAGCGACGTCAACTATGGCTACACCTTC. This sequence encodes CASSSSDVNYGYTF.

The chain joins TRBV20-1 to TRBJ2-7; 15 bases line up with TRBD2. Germline V lookup: CDR1 DFQATT, CDR2 SNEGSKA (reference sequence). V dropped 5 bases and J dropped 2; count of bases not matched to a gene: 1. This CDR3 comprises 14 residues. The CDR3 reads CSAGLAGGPYEQYF. CDR3 sequence (DNA): TGCAGTGCTGGACTAGCGGGAGGGCCCTACGAGCAGTACTTC.

The rearrangement links TRBV5-4 to TRBJ2-3; 8 nucleotides agree with TRBD1. The J call is uncertain, as TRBJ2-5 better fits the DNA end. Germline CDR1 reads SGHNT; CDR2 reads YYREEE (reference sequence). CDR3 length: 15 amino acids. The CDR3 loop is CASSGDRQGLATQYF. The CDR3 coding sequence is TGTGCCAGCAGCGGAGACAGACAGGGGTTAGCGACCCAGTACTTC.

This rearrangement joins TRBV12-3 or TRBV12-4 to TRBJ2-7; D is possibly TRBD2 (6 bases). V was trimmed by 7 bases and J by 10 bases, leaving 17 bases between them. This CDR3 is 12 amino acids long. CDR3 amino acids: CASTASGGGQYF. The CDR3 DNA sequence: TGTGCCAGCACCGCGTCCGGGGGAGGTCAGTACTTC.

This clonotype was found a few times. The genes are TRBV7-2 and TRBJ1-4; 8 bases fit TRBD1. CDR3 size: 15 residues. V gave up 1 base and J gave up 10 bases; unmatched junction bases: 8. From germline, CDR1 is SGHTA and CDR2 FQGNSA. The CDR3 DNA reads as TGTGCCAGCAGCTTAGAGTGGGACAGGAAAGGAAAACTGTTTTTT. This codes for CASSLEWDRKGKLFF. Full variable domain (remainder filled in from reference TRBV7-2 and TRBJ1-4): GAGVSQSPSNKVTEKGKDVELRCDPISGHTALYWYRQSLGQGLEFLIYFQGNSAPDKSGLPSDRFSAERTGGSVSTLTIQRTQQEDSAVYLCASSLEWDRKGKLFFGSGTQLSVL.

The J gene is TRBJ2-1, the V gene TRBV7-6; 8 nucleotides line up with TRBD2. This CDR3 is built from 15 residues. Germline assignment: CDR1 SGHVS and CDR2 FNYEAQ. J gave up 5 bases and V 0 bases, and 3 bases lay outside the gene matches. For the CDR3, the DNA is TGTGCCAGCAGCTTAGCAGCGCGGGGGGACAATGAGCAGTTCTTC. Its protein product is CASSLAARGDNEQFF.

The J gene is TRBJ2-5, the V gene TRBV6-1, with a possible D match to TRBD2 (6 bases). Trimming took 8 bases from V and 1 from J, leaving 11 bases between them. This CDR3 is 13 amino acids long. Germline V gene lookup returns CDR1 MNHNS and CDR2 SASEGT. The CDR3, as DNA: TGTGCCAGCGGGCGGGAAATCCAAGAGACCCAGTACTTC. This encodes CASGREIQETQYF.

The chain has TRBV5-5 and TRBJ2-7, with 8 bases lining up with TRBD1. V shed 0 bases and J 2 bases; nucleotides not matched to a gene: 4. The CDR3 contains 15 residues. Germline loops: CDR1 SGHKS, CDR2 YYEKEE (reference sequence). The DNA of the CDR3 is TGTGCCAGCAGCTTGGGACAGGGGTCCCCCTACGAGCAGTACTTC. As protein: CASSLGQGSPYEQYF.

The gene calls are TRBV20-1 and TRBJ1-2, with D unresolved. The germline V and J ends were trimmed by 1 base and 0 bases, with 15 bases remaining between them. This CDR3 region has 16 residues. From germline, CDR1 is DFQATT and CDR2 SNEGSKA (reference sequence). The CDR3 bases are TGCAGTGCTAGAGTGCCCTACGGTTTAGCTAACTATGGCTACACCTTC. Amino acids: CSARVPYGLANYGYTF.

This sequence joins TRBV20-1 and TRBJ2-7, with 7 bases that match TRBD1. The CDR3 extends over 14 amino acids. CDR1 and CDR2 (germline): DFQATT, SNEGSKA (reference sequence). J was trimmed by 3 bases and V by 4 bases; bases with no gene match: 9. The CDR3 coding sequence is TGCAGTGCTAACAGGGGTCCTGGGGACTACGAGCAGTACTTC. Translating gives CSANRGPGDYEQYF.

This clonotype has just one count. The chain joins TRBV20-1 to TRBJ2-7, with a weak D call TRBD2 (6 bases). The CDR3 runs to 16 residues. Germline loops: CDR1 DFQATT, CDR2 SNEGSKA (reference sequence). Trimming pared 6 bases from V and 0 bases from J, leaving 21 bases between. CDR3 residues: CSAYSTGLRNSYEQYF. The CDR3 DNA reads TGCAGTGCGTATTCTACGGGACTCCGGAACTCCTACGAGCAGTACTTC.

This clonotype was seen more than once but under ten times. This chain connects TRBV7-2 to TRBJ1-1; 7 bases are shared with TRBD1. With 1 base clipped from V and 0 bases from J, the junction kept 2 bases outside the gene matches. Per germline, CDR1 SGHTA and CDR2 FQGNSA. The CDR3 is made up of 15 amino acids. The CDR3 DNA is TGTGCCAGCAGCTTAGGGGGGACAGTGAACACTGAAGCTTTCTTT. Its protein is CASSLGGTVNTEAFF.

The rearrangement uses TRBV7-9 and TRBJ1-5, with 9 bases that match TRBD1. This CDR3 has 16 residues. Germline-derived CDR1 and CDR2 are SEHNR and FQNEAQ (reference sequence). V was pared by 5 bases and J by 5 bases, with 10 bases of the junction left unmatched. In DNA, the CDR3 is TGTGCCAGCAGCCCCTGGACAGGGGTGGGGGATCAGCCCCAGCATTTT. It translates to CASSPWTGVGDQPQHF.

The chain joins TRBV2 to TRBJ2-5, with 11 bases fitting TRBD2. The CDR3 extends over 16 amino acids. Germline CDR1 and CDR2: SNHLY and FYNNEI. J was trimmed by 4 bases and V by 0 bases; bases with no gene match: 4. The CDR3 here is CASSEALAGGLETQYF. The CDR3 DNA is TGTGCCAGCAGTGAAGCGCTAGCGGGAGGTCTAGAGACCCAGTACTTC.

The chain employs TRBV30 and TRBJ2-7, with a tentative D call TRBD2 (6 bases). V was clipped by 3 bases and J by 7 bases, with 13 bases between them. Germline V CDR1 and CDR2: GTSNPN, SVGIG (reference sequence). The CDR3 consists of 12 residues. Here the CDR3 reads CAWSLNSGEQYF. The CDR3, as DNA: TGTGCCTGGAGCTTAAATAGCGGTGAGCAGTACTTC.

The chain combines TRBV7-9 with TRBJ2-3; tentative D call: TRBD1 (6 bases). Germline V gives CDR1 SEHNR, CDR2 FQNEAQ (reference sequence). V was pared by 4 bases and J by 3 bases, with 14 bases between. The CDR3 spans 15 residues. The CDR3 sequence is CASSSRGSGTDTQYF. The CDR3 DNA sequence: TGTGCCAGCAGCTCGAGGGGGTCGGGGACAGATACGCAGTATTTT.

The chain links TRBV6-5 to TRBJ2-4; TRBD2 agrees at 8 bases. The length of the CDR3 is 17 residues. Unmatched junction bases numbered 18, after V lost 8 bases and J lost 6 bases. Germline lookup yields CDR1 MNHEY and CDR2 SVGAGI. The CDR3 sequence: CASGGTTGSGTLNIQYF. The CDR3 DNA is TGTGCCAGCGGGGGGACGACAGGTAGCGGGACCCTAAACATTCAGTACTTC.